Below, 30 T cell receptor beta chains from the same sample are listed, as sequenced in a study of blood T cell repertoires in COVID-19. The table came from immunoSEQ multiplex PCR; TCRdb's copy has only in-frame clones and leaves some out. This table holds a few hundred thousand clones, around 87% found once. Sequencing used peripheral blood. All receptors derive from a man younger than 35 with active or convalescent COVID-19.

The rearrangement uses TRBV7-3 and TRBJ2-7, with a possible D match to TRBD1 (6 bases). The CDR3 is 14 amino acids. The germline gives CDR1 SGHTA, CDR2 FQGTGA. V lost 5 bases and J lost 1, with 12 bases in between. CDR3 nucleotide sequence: TGTGCCAGCAGCCCCCACCAGGGGTCCTACGAGCAGTACTTC. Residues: CASSPHQGSYEQYF.

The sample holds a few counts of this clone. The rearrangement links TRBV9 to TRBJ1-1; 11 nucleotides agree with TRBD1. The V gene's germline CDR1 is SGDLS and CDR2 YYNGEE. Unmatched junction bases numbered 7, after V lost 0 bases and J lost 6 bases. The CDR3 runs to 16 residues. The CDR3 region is CASSVGTGGVSAEAFF. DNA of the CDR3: TGTGCCAGCAGCGTAGGGACAGGGGGCGTTAGTGCTGAAGCTTTCTTT.

The CDR3 here is CATSDLEHNQPQHF. The CDR3 nucleotides are TGTGCCACCAGTGATTTGGAGCACAATCAGCCCCAGCATTTT. This chain connects TRBV24-1 to TRBJ1-5; D call uncertain. Germline V gene lookup returns CDR1 KGHDR and CDR2 SFDVKD. Trimming removed 0 bases at V and 3 bases at J, with 5 bases between. The length of the CDR3 is 14 residues.

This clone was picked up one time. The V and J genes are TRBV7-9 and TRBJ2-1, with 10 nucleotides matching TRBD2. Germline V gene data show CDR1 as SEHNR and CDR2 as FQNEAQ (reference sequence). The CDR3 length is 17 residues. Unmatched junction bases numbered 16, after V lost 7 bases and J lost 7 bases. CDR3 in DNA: TGTGCCAGCAAAATCTATGGCGGGACTAGCGTTAATAATGAGCAGTTCTTC. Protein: CASKIYGGTSVNNEQFF.

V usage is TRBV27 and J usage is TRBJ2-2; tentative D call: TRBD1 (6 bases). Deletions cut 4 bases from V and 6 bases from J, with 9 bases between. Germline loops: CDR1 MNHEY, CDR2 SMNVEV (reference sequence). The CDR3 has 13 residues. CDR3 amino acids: CASSYRESGELFF. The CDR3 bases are TGTGCCAGCAGTTACAGGGAGTCCGGGGAGCTGTTTTTT.

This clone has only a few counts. DNA for the CDR3: TGTGCCAGCAGCTTGAAAGACAGCTATGGCTACACCTTC. This encodes CASSLKDSYGYTF. This sequence joins TRBV5-4 and TRBJ1-2; TRBD1 might be the D (5 bases). This CDR3 is built from 13 residues. CDR1 SGHNT and CDR2 YYREEE come from the germline V gene (reference sequence). Trimming removed 1 base at V and 4 bases at J, with 8 bases between.

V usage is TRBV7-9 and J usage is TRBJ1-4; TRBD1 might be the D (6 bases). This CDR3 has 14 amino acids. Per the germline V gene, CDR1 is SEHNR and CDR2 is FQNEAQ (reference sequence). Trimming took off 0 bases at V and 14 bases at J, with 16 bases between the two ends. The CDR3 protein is CASSLAAGVAPLFF. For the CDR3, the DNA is TGTGCCAGCAGCTTAGCGGCAGGGGTTGCTCCTCTGTTTTTT.

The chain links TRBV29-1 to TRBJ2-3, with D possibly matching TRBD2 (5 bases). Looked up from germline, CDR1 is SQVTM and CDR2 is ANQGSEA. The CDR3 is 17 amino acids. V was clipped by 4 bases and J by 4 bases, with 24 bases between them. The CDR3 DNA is TGCAGCGTTGTAAACAATGGTGTACTAGTCGGATCAGATACGCAGTATTTT. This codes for CSVVNNGVLVGSDTQYF.

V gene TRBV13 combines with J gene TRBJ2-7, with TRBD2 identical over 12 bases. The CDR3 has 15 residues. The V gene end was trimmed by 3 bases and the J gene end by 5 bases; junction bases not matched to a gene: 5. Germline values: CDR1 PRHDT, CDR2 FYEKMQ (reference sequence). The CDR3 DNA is TGTGCCAGCAGCTTTCCTAGCGGGGGGGCTCACGAGCAGTACTTC. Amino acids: CASSFPSGGAHEQYF.

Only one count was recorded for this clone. CDR3 residues: CASSDRGMGTDTQYF. DNA for the CDR3: TGTGCCAGCAGTGACCGGGGGATGGGCACAGATACGCAGTATTTT. V is TRBV6-4 and J is TRBJ2-3, with TRBD2 as a possible D gene (6 bases). The CDR3 is 15 amino acids. V lost 2 bases and J lost 1, with 10 bases in between. CDR1 is MRHNA, CDR2 SNTAGT, per germline.

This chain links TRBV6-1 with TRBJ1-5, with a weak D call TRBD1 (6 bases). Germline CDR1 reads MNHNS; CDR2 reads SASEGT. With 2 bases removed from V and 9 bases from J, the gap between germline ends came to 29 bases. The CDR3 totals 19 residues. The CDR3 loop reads CASSELVWGTIPDYRPQHF. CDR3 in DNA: TGTGCCAGCAGTGAATTGGTGTGGGGGACAATTCCCGACTATAGGCCCCAGCATTTT.

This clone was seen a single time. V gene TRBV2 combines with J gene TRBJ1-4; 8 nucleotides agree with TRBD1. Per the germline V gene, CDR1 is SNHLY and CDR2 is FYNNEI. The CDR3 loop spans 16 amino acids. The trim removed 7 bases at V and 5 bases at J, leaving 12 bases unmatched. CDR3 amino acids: CASKNQPGTGNEKLFF. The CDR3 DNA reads TGTGCCAGCAAGAATCAACCCGGGACAGGCAATGAAAAACTGTTTTTT.

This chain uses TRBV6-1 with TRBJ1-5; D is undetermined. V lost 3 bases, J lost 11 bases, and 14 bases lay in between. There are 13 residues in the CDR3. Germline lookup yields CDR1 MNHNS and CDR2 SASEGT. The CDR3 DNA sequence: TGTGCCAGCAGTGACGGGGTTACAGTCTCCCAGCATTTT. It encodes CASSDGVTVSQHF.

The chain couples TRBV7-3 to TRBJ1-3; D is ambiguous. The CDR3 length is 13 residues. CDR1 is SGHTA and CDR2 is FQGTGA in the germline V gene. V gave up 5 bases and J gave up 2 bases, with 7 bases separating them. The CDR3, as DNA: TGTGCCAGCAGCCCAGCGGCTGGAAACACCATATATTTT. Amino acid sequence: CASSPAAGNTIYF.

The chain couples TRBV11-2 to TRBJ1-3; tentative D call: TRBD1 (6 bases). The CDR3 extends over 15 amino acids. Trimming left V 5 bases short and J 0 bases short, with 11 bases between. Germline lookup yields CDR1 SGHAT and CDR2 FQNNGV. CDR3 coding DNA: TGTGCCAGCAGCGGGACACCGAGCTCTGGAAACACCATATATTTT. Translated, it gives CASSGTPSSGNTIYF.

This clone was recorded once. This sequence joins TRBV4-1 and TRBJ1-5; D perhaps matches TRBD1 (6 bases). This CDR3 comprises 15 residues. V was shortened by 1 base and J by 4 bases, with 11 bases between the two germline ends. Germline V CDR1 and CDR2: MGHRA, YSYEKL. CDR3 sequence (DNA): TGCGCCAGCAGCCAAGCCGGGACATTAAATCAGCCCCAGCATTTT. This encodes CASSQAGTLNQPQHF.

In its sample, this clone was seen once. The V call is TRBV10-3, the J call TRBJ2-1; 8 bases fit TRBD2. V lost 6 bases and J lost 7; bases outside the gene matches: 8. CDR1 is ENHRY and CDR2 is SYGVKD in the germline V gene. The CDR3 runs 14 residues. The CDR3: CAIRRGEGVNEQFF. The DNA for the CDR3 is TGTGCCATCAGGCGGGGGGAGGGCGTTAATGAGCAGTTCTTC.

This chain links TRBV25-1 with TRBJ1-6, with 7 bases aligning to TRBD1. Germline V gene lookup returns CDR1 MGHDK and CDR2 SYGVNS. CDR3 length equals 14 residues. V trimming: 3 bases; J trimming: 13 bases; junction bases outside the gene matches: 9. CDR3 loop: CASSDLGQRFPLHF. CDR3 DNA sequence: TGTGCCAGCAGTGATCTGGGACAGAGATTCCCCCTCCACTTT. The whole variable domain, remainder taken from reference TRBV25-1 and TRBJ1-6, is EADIYQTPRYLVIGTGKKITLECSQTMGHDKMYWYQQDPGMELHLIHYSYGVNSTEKGDLSSESTVSRIRTEHFPLTLESARPSHTSQYLCASSDLGQRFPLHFGNGTRLTVT.

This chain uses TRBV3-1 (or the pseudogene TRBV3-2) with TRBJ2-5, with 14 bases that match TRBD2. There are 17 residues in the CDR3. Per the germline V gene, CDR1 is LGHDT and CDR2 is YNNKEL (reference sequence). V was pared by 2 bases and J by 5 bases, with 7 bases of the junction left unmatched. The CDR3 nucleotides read TGTGCCAGCAGCCAAAGCCCAGGACTAGCGGGGGGCGAGACCCAGTACTTC. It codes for CASSQSPGLAGGETQYF.

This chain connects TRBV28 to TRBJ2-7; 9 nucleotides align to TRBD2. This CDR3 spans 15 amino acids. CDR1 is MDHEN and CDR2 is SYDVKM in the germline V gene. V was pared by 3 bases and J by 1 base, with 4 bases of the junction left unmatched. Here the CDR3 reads CASSFVAGGSYEQYF. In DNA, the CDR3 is TGTGCCAGCAGTTTTGTGGCGGGAGGGTCCTACGAGCAGTACTTC. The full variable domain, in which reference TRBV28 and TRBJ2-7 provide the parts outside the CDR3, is DVKVTQSSRYLVKRTGEKVFLECVQDMDHENMFWYRQDPGLGLRLIYFSYDVKMKEKGDIPEGYSVSREKKERFSLILESASTNQTSMYLCASSFVAGGSYEQYFGPGTRLTVT.

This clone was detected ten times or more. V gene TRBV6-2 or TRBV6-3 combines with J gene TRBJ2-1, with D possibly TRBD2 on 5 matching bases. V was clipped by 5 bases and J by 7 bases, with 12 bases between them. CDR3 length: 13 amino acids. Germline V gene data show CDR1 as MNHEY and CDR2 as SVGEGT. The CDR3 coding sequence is TGTGCCAGCAGTCGGACTGAAGAAAATGAGCAGTTCTTC. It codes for CASSRTEENEQFF.

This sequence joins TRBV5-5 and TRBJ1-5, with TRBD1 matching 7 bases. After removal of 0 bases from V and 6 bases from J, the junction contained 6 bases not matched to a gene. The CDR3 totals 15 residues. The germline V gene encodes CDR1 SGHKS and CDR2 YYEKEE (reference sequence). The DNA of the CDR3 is TGTGCCAGCAGCTTGGGTCAGGGGGGTGGTCAGCCCCAGCATTTT. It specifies CASSLGQGGGQPQHF.

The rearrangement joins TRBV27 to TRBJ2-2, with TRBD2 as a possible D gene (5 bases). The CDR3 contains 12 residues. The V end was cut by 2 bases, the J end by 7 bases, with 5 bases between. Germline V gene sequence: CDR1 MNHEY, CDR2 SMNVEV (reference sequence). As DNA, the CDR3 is TGTGCCAGCAGTTTAGAGGGCGGGGAGCTGTTTTTT. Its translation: CASSLEGGELFF.

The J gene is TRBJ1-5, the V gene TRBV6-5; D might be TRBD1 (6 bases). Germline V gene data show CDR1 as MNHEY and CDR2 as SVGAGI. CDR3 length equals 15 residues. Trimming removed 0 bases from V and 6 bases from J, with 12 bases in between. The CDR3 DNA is TGTGCCAGCAGTTACTCCTGGGGGGGCGGTCAGCCCCAGCATTTT. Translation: CASSYSWGGGQPQHF.

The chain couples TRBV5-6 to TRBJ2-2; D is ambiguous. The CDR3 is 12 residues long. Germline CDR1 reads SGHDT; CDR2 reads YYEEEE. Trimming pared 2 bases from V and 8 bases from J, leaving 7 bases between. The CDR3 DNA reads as TGTGCCAGCAGCTTCGAGGTGGGGGAGCTGTTTTTT. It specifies CASSFEVGELFF.

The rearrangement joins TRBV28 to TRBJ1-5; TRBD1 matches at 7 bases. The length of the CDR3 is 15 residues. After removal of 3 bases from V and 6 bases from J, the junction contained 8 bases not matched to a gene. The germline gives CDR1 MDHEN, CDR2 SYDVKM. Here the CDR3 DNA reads TGTGCCAGCAGTTTCTACAGGGGCCGGGGTCAGCCCCAGCATTTT. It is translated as CASSFYRGRGQPQHF.

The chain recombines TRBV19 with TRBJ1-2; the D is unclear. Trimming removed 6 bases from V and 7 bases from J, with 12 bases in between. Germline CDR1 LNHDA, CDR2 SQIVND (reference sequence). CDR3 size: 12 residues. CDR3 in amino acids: CASSAVAGGYTF. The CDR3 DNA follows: TGTGCCAGTAGCGCAGTGGCAGGTGGCTACACCTTC.

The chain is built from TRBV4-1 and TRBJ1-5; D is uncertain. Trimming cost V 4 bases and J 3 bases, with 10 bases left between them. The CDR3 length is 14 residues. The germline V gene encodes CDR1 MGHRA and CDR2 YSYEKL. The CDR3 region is CASSPTVTNQPQHF. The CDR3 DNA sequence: TGCGCCAGCAGCCCCACAGTTACCAATCAGCCCCAGCATTTT.

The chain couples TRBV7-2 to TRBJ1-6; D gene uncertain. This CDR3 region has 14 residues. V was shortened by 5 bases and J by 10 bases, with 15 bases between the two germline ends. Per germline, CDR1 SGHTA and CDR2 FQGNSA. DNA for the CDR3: TGTGCCAGCAGCATATCGACAATAAGATCACCCCTCCACTTT. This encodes CASSISTIRSPLHF.

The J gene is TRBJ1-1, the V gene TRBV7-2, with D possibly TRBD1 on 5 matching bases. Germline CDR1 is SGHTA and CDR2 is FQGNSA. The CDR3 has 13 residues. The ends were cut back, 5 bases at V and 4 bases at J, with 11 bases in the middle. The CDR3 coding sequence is TGTGCCAGCAGCCAAACAGGATTCACTGAAGCTTTCTTT. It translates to CASSQTGFTEAFF.